The clone carrying this T cell receptor (beta chain) was counted between two and nine times. The antigen remains unidentified. The sample originates from a study of cytomegalovirus exposure and HLA in healthy donors. General study findings and limits: Presence/absence analyses rested on an assumption that sequencing depth was roughly uniform across donors.

The PCR was carried out with 60 Vbeta primers and 13 Jbeta primers. Produced via immunoSEQ multiplex PCR; TCRdb's table is partial and in-frame only. The sample yields 150,000 or so clones, around 80% seen once. The germline CDR1 and CDR2 sequences are MNHEY and SVGAGI. Trimming left V 1 base short and J 5 bases short, with 17 bases between. This CDR3 region has 16 residues. This chain joins TRBV6-5 and TRBJ1-1; D gene unclear. Material for sequencing was PBMCs. The origin of this receptor is a woman aged 50 to 60 in good health and CMV-seropositive. The CDR3 coding sequence is TGTGCCAGCAGTTACTATCAGGTAGAAAAACGAACTGAAGCTTTCTTT. It is translated as CASSYYQVEKRTEAFF.